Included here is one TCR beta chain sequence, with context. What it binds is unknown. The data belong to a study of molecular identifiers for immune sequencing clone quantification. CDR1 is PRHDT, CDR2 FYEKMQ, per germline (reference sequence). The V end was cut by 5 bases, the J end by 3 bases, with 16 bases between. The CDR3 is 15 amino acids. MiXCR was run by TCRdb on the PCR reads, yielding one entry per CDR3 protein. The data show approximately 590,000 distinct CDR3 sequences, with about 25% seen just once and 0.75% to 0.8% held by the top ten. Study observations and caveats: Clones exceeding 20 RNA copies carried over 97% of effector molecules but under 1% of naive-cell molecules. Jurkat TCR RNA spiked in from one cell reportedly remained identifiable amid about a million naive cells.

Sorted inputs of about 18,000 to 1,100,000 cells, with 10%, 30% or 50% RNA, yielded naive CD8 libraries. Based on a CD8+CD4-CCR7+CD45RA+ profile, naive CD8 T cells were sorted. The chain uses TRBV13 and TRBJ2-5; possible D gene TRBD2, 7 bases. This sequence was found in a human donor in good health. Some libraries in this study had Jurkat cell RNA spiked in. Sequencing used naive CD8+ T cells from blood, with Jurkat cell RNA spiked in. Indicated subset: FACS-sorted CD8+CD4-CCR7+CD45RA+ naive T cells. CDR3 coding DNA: TGTGCCAGCAGCCACGCCCGGGGGGCGGAAGAGACCCAGTACTTC. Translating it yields CASSHARGAEETQYF.